A selection of T cell receptor beta chains follows, all from one sample in a study of OX40 agonist ivuxolimab in advanced cancers. Here immunoSEQ multiplex PCR was the method, and the copy in TCRdb shows in-frame clones only, minus some. The table lists about 38,000 clones, about 90% of them singletons. Sequencing was performed on CD4+ or CD8+ T cells sorted from blood, taken in a trial of the OX40 agonist ivuxolimab. The receptors stem from an adult with an advanced solid tumor such as melanoma, head and neck, liver or kidney cancer. Each CDR3 is given with its conserved first and last residue. D genes are given only for firm matches. Where a row states a size, it is once, few, many or the class of an expanded clone; other rows omit it.

V gene: TRBV28
D gene: TRBD2
J gene: TRBJ2-1
clone size: .
CDR3 protein: CASSSGGGSYNEQFF
CDR3 DNA: TGTGCCAGCAGTAGCGGGGGGGGCTCCTACAATGAGCAGTTCTTC

V gene: TRBV7-9
D gene: .
J gene: TRBJ2-7
clone size: .
CDR3 protein: CASSPQGPPYEQYF
CDR3 DNA: TGTGCCAGCAGCCCACAGGGTCCCCCCTACGAGCAGTACTTC

V gene: TRBV10-3
D gene: .
J gene: TRBJ2-7
clone size: .
CDR3 protein: CAISPRGDGYEQYF
CDR3 DNA: TGTGCCATCAGCCCCAGGGGGGACGGATACGAGCAGTACTTC

V gene: TRBV5-1
D gene: .
J gene: TRBJ1-1
clone size: .
CDR3 protein: CASSFGGGEAFF
CDR3 DNA: TGCGCCAGCAGCTTTGGAGGTGGGGAAGCTTTCTTT

V gene: TRBV29-1
D gene: .
J gene: TRBJ2-1
clone size: .
CDR3 protein: CSVAPRRQIYNEQFF
CDR3 DNA: TGCAGCGTTGCGCCAAGGAGGCAGATCTACAATGAGCAGTTCTTC

V gene: TRBV10-3
D gene: TRBD2
J gene: TRBJ2-7
clone size: once
CDR3 protein: CAISPAGGTYEQYF
CDR3 DNA: TGTGCCATCAGCCCAGCGGGAGGGACCTACGAGCAGTACTTC

V gene: TRBV11-2
D gene: .
J gene: TRBJ2-2
clone size: .
CDR3 protein: CASSVTGTANTGELFF
CDR3 DNA: TGTGCCAGCAGCGTAACCGGGACGGCAAACACCGGGGAGCTGTTTTTT

V gene: TRBV19
D gene: .
J gene: TRBJ1-5
clone size: once
CDR3 protein: CASSIGQLNQPQHF
CDR3 DNA: TGTGCCAGTAGTATAGGGCAGCTCAATCAGCCCCAGCATTTT

V gene: TRBV2
D gene: .
J gene: TRBJ2-3
clone size: .
CDR3 protein: CASVVAASTDTQYF
CDR3 DNA: TGTGCCAGCGTCGTAGCGGCAAGCACAGATACGCAGTATTTT

V gene: TRBV30
D gene: .
J gene: TRBJ2-1
clone size: .
CDR3 protein: CAWSEPGLQQFF
CDR3 DNA: TGTGCCTGGAGTGAACCGGGACTTCAGCAGTTCTTC

V gene: TRBV19
D gene: TRBD2
J gene: TRBJ2-3
clone size: .
CDR3 protein: CASGLAGGRSTDTQYF
CDR3 DNA: TGTGCCAGTGGACTAGCGGGAGGGCGTAGCACAGATACGCAGTATTTT

V gene: TRBV11-2
D gene: .
J gene: TRBJ1-2
clone size: few
CDR3 protein: CASSLLSAQDYGYTF
CDR3 DNA: TGTGCCAGCAGCTTACTATCGGCACAGGACTATGGCTACACCTTC

V gene: TRBV29-1
D gene: TRBD1
J gene: TRBJ2-2
clone size: .
CDR3 protein: CSVINRGLGAPGGTGELFF
CDR3 DNA: TGCAGCGTTATAAACAGGGGGCTTGGGGCTCCCGGGGGGACCGGGGAGCTGTTTTTT

V gene: TRBV6-1
D gene: .
J gene: TRBJ1-3
clone size: few
CDR3 protein: CASSDRDSSSGNTIYF
CDR3 DNA: TGTGCCAGCAGTGATCGGGACTCGAGCTCTGGAAACACCATATATTTT

V gene: TRBV10-3
D gene: .
J gene: TRBJ2-7
clone size: once
CDR3 protein: CAISESALSSYEQYF
CDR3 DNA: TGTGCCATCAGTGAGTCTGCGCTGAGCTCCTACGAGCAGTACTTC

V gene: TRBV10-3
D gene: .
J gene: TRBJ1-5
clone size: once
CDR3 protein: CAISEPLAPQHF
CDR3 DNA: TGTGCCATCAGTGAGCCCTTAGCGCCCCAGCATTTT

V gene: TRBV4-1
D gene: TRBD2
J gene: TRBJ2-7
clone size: once
CDR3 protein: CASSLGLAGADEQYF
CDR3 DNA: TGCGCCAGCAGCCTCGGACTAGCGGGAGCTGACGAGCAGTACTTC

V gene: TRBV10-3
D gene: TRBD2
J gene: TRBJ2-1
clone size: .
CDR3 protein: CAISEIGIAGGHNEQFF
CDR3 DNA: TGTGCCATCAGTGAGATAGGAATAGCGGGGGGTCACAATGAGCAGTTCTTC

V gene: TRBV6-1
D gene: .
J gene: TRBJ2-7
clone size: .
CDR3 protein: CASSEPRAWSSYEQYF
CDR3 DNA: TGTGCCAGCAGTGAACCTAGGGCTTGGAGCTCCTACGAGCAGTACTTC

V gene: TRBV9
D gene: TRBD1
J gene: TRBJ1-1
clone size: .
CDR3 protein: CASSVGWGQANTEAFF
CDR3 DNA: TGTGCCAGCAGCGTAGGATGGGGACAGGCCAACACTGAAGCTTTCTTT

V gene: TRBV15
D gene: .
J gene: TRBJ1-2
clone size: .
CDR3 protein: CATSRLAGTHDYGYTF
CDR3 DNA: TGTGCCACCAGCAGATTGGCGGGCACCCACGACTATGGCTACACCTTC

V gene: TRBV5-1
D gene: TRBD1
J gene: TRBJ1-2
clone size: .
CDR3 protein: CASSLGDRGSGYTF
CDR3 DNA: TGCGCCAGCAGCTTGGGTGACAGGGGGTCCGGCTACACCTTC

V gene: TRBV29-1
D gene: TRBD1
J gene: TRBJ1-5
clone size: .
CDR3 protein: CSVAGTGGQPQHF
CDR3 DNA: TGCAGCGTTGCCGGGACAGGAGGGCAGCCCCAGCATTTT

V gene: TRBV19
D gene: TRBD2
J gene: TRBJ2-4
clone size: .
CDR3 protein: CASRGLAGGQNIQYF
CDR3 DNA: TGTGCCAGTCGCGGACTAGCGGGGGGGCAAAACATTCAGTACTTC

V gene: TRBV7-3
D gene: TRBD1
J gene: TRBJ2-7
clone size: .
CDR3 protein: CASSEGTGAAYEQYF
CDR3 DNA: TGTGCCAGCAGCGAAGGGACAGGTGCGGCCTACGAGCAGTACTTC

V gene: TRBV5-1
D gene: .
J gene: TRBJ1-2
clone size: .
CDR3 protein: CASSLGAIYGYTF
CDR3 DNA: TGCGCCAGCAGCTTGGGGGCAATCTATGGCTACACCTTC

V gene: TRBV11-2
D gene: .
J gene: TRBJ2-7
clone size: once
CDR3 protein: CASSLGGWGSYEQYF
CDR3 DNA: TGTGCCAGCAGCTTAGGCGGTTGGGGTTCGTACGAGCAGTACTTC

V gene: TRBV5-1
D gene: .
J gene: TRBJ1-4
clone size: few
CDR3 protein: CASSLVANEKLFF
CDR3 DNA: TGCGCCAGCAGCTTGGTAGCTAATGAAAAACTGTTTTTT

V gene: TRBV10-3
D gene: TRBD2
J gene: TRBJ2-2
clone size: once
CDR3 protein: CAIRSGTSGATGELFF
CDR3 DNA: TGTGCCATCAGATCAGGGACTAGCGGGGCGACCGGGGAGCTGTTTTTT

V gene: TRBV2
D gene: .
J gene: TRBJ2-5
clone size: .
CDR3 protein: CASSGGRETQYF
CDR3 DNA: TGTGCCAGCTCCGGGGGGCGGGAGACCCAGTACTTC

V gene: TRBV7-6
D gene: TRBD2
J gene: TRBJ2-3
clone size: .
CDR3 protein: CASSSGLAGGTDTQYF
CDR3 DNA: TGTGCCAGCAGCTCCGGACTAGCGGGGGGGACAGATACGCAGTATTTT

V gene: TRBV30
D gene: .
J gene: TRBJ1-1
clone size: .
CDR3 protein: CACPSLRGTEAFF
CDR3 DNA: TGTGCCTGCCCCTCGTTGAGGGGGACTGAAGCTTTCTTT

V gene: TRBV6-6
D gene: .
J gene: TRBJ1-2
clone size: .
CDR3 protein: CATRGDSSYGYTF
CDR3 DNA: TGTGCCACCAGGGGAGACAGTAGTTATGGCTACACCTTC

V gene: TRBV5-4
D gene: TRBD1
J gene: TRBJ2-7
clone size: few
CDR3 protein: CASSFRDSRAYEQYF
CDR3 DNA: TGTGCCAGCAGCTTCCGGGACAGCCGAGCCTACGAGCAGTACTTC

V gene: TRBV9
D gene: .
J gene: TRBJ2-5
clone size: once
CDR3 protein: CASSVESHPGETQYF
CDR3 DNA: TGTGCCAGCAGCGTAGAATCCCATCCAGGGGAGACCCAGTACTTC

V gene: TRBV11-1
D gene: .
J gene: TRBJ2-5
clone size: .
CDR3 protein: CASRFGGSGTQYF
CDR3 DNA: TGTGCCAGCAGGTTTGGGGGCTCAGGGACCCAGTACTTC

V gene: TRBV7-3
D gene: .
J gene: TRBJ2-1
clone size: .
CDR3 protein: CASSLTRANEQFF
CDR3 DNA: TGTGCCAGCAGCTTAACCAGGGCCAATGAGCAGTTCTTC

V gene: TRBV7-9
D gene: .
J gene: TRBJ2-7
clone size: .
CDR3 protein: CASSLDGGLFYEQYF
CDR3 DNA: TGTGCCAGCAGCTTAGACGGAGGGCTCTTCTACGAGCAGTACTTC

V gene: TRBV19
D gene: TRBD2
J gene: TRBJ2-1
clone size: few
CDR3 protein: CASRGTSGSYNEQFF
CDR3 DNA: TGTGCCAGTAGGGGAACTAGCGGCTCCTACAATGAGCAGTTCTTC

V gene: TRBV27
D gene: .
J gene: TRBJ1-4
clone size: .
CDR3 protein: CASRSEGRATNEKLFF
CDR3 DNA: TGTGCCAGCAGGTCCGAGGGGAGGGCAACTAATGAAAAACTGTTTTTT

V gene: TRBV5-5
D gene: .
J gene: TRBJ2-5
clone size: .
CDR3 protein: CASSLGGGYIQETQYF
CDR3 DNA: TGTGCCAGCAGCCTTGGGGGTGGGTACATACAAGAGACCCAGTACTTC

V gene: TRBV10-3
D gene: .
J gene: TRBJ1-3
clone size: .
CDR3 protein: CAISGTDSSGNTIYF
CDR3 DNA: TGTGCCATCAGTGGGACAGATTCCTCTGGAAACACCATATATTTT

V gene: TRBV6-1
D gene: .
J gene: TRBJ2-3
clone size: .
CDR3 protein: CASNIQGSTDTQYF
CDR3 DNA: TGTGCCAGCAACATCCAGGGCAGCACAGATACGCAGTATTTT

V gene: TRBV6-6
D gene: .
J gene: TRBJ1-2
clone size: .
CDR3 protein: CASSYSQGIQGYTF
CDR3 DNA: TGTGCCAGCAGTTACTCTCAGGGGATACAAGGCTACACCTTC

V gene: TRBV11-2
D gene: .
J gene: TRBJ1-6
clone size: few
CDR3 protein: CASSAGIQDSPLHF
CDR3 DNA: TGTGCCAGCAGCGCAGGGATTCAGGATTCACCCCTCCACTTT

V gene: TRBV6-5
D gene: .
J gene: TRBJ2-2
clone size: few
CDR3 protein: CASSWDTYTGELFF
CDR3 DNA: TGTGCCAGCAGTTGGGACACTTACACCGGGGAGCTGTTTTTT